The 8 T cell receptor beta chains below all came from one sample that was sequenced in a study of cytomegalovirus exposure and HLA in healthy donors. The primer mix had 60 Vbeta and 13 Jbeta primers. Assay used: immunoSEQ multiplex PCR; TCRdb lists only in-frame clones, some missing. The sample has about 130,000 clones, approximately 78% seen once. What was sequenced was PBMCs. The receptors shown here come from a human donor in good health.

This clone was picked up a small number of times. The rearrangement uses TRBV7-3 and TRBJ2-2, with D maybe TRBD2 (5 bases). The V end lost 1 base, the J end lost 4 bases, and 13 bases lay between the germline ends. CDR3 length: 16 residues. Germline V gene data show CDR1 as SGHTA and CDR2 as FQGTGA. CDR3 sequence reads: CASSLKPRGLTGELFF. CDR3 coding DNA: TGTGCCAGCAGCTTAAAGCCCCGGGGTCTCACCGGGGAGCTGTTTTTT.

The chain recombines TRBV27 with TRBJ2-7; 9 bases map to TRBD1. Germline V gene sequence: CDR1 MNHEY, CDR2 SMNVEV (reference sequence). The length of the CDR3 is 15 residues. Trimming cost V 2 bases and J 9 bases; bases outside gene matches: 11. The CDR3, as DNA: TGTGCCAGCAGTTTAGCGGGACAGGGCCCCTTTGGGCAGTACTTC. It specifies CASSLAGQGPFGQYF.

The rearrangement uses TRBV18 and TRBJ2-1; 8 positions agree with TRBD1. Trimming removed 3 bases from V and 9 bases from J; junction bases left unmatched: 7. Germline CDR1 KGHSH, CDR2 LQKENI. The length of the CDR3 is 14 residues. The CDR3 sequence: CASSPGQGAAEQFF. Here the CDR3 DNA reads TGTGCCAGCTCACCCGGCCAGGGGGCGGCTGAGCAGTTCTTC.

CDR3 region: CASSLSALSGQAEGKLFF. In DNA form, the CDR3 reads TGTGCCAGCAGTTTATCGGCGCTAAGCGGACAGGCCGAGGGAAAACTGTTTTTT. This chain links TRBV27 with TRBJ1-4; 7 nucleotides agree with TRBD1. The CDR3 length is 18 residues. The germline V gene has CDR1 MNHEY and CDR2 SMNVEV (reference sequence). The J segment lost 10 bases and the V segment lost 0 bases, leaving 17 bases of the junction unmatched.

The chain is built from TRBV19 and TRBJ2-3, with a weak D call TRBD2 (5 bases). V was clipped by 5 bases and J by 3 bases, with 12 bases between them. The CDR3 covers 14 residues. Germline CDR1 LNHDA, CDR2 SQIVND (reference sequence). In nucleotides, the CDR3 is TGTGCCAGTAGTCCCCCTACGGGGACAGATACGCAGTATTTT. Encoded protein: CASSPPTGTDTQYF. Complete variable domain (other parts from reference TRBV19 and TRBJ2-3): DGGITQSPKYLFRKEGQNVTLSCEQNLNHDAMYWYRQDPGQGLRLIYYSQIVNDFQKGDIAEGYSVSREKKESFPLTVTSAQKNPTAFYLCASSPPTGTDTQYFGPGTRLTVL.

This clone was observed a few times. The chain joins TRBV4-3 to TRBJ2-2, with D maybe TRBD2 (5 bases). V was clipped by 4 bases and J by 3 bases, with 9 bases between them. CDR3 length: 14 residues. The V gene's germline CDR1 is LGHNA and CDR2 YSLEER. CDR3 DNA sequence: TGCGCCAGCAGCCCAGGACTCCACACCGGGGAGCTGTTTTTT. Amino acids: CASSPGLHTGELFF.

The chain uses TRBV19 and TRBJ2-7; perhaps TRBD2 as D (6 bases). Germline V gene sequence: CDR1 LNHDA, CDR2 SQIVND (reference sequence). The CDR3 runs to 13 residues. V gave up 5 bases and J gave up 5 bases, with 13 bases separating them. CDR3 loop: CASSDGTGHEQYF. The CDR3 coding sequence is TGTGCCAGTAGTGACGGGACTGGCCACGAGCAGTACTTC. Using reference TRBV19 and TRBJ2-7 for the parts outside the CDR3, the full variable domain is DGGITQSPKYLFRKEGQNVTLSCEQNLNHDAMYWYRQDPGQGLRLIYYSQIVNDFQKGDIAEGYSVSREKKESFPLTVTSAQKNPTAFYLCASSDGTGHEQYFGPGTRLTVT.

This clone has just one count. Written as DNA, the CDR3 is TGTGCCAGCAGCTCTTACGACAGGAGCTATGGCTACACCTTC. This codes for CASSSYDRSYGYTF. V and J are TRBV5-4 and TRBJ1-2; possibly TRBD1 for D (6 bases). The germline V gene encodes CDR1 SGHNT and CDR2 YYREEE (reference sequence). Trimming took off 3 bases at V and 4 bases at J, with 13 bases between the two ends. This CDR3 comprises 14 residues.